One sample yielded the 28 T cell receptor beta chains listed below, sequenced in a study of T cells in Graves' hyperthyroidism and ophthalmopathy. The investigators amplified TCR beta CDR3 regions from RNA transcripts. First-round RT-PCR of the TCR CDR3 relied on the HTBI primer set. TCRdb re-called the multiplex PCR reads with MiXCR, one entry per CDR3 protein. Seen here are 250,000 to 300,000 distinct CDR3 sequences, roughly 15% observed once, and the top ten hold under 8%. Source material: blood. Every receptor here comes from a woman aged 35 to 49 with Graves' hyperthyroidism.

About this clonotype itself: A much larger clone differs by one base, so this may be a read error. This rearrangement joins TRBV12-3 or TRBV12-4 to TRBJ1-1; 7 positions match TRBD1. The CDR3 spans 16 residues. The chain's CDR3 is CASSFSRTGVGTGAFF. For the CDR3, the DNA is TGTGCCAGCAGTTTTAGTAGGACAGGAGTGGGCACTGGAGCTTTCTTT.

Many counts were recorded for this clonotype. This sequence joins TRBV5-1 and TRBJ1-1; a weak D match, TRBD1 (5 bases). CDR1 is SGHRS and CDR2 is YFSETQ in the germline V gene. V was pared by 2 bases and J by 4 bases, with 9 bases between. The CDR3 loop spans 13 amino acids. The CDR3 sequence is CASSLGTATEAFF. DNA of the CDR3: TGCGCCAGCAGCTTAGGGACCGCCACTGAAGCTTTCTTT. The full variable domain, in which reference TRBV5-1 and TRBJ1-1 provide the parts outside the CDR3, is KAGVTQTPRYLIKTRGQQVTLSCSPISGHRSVSWYQQTPGQGLQFLFEYFSETQRNKGNFPGRFSGRQFSNSRSEMNVSTLELGDSALYLCASSLGTATEAFFGQGTRLTVV.

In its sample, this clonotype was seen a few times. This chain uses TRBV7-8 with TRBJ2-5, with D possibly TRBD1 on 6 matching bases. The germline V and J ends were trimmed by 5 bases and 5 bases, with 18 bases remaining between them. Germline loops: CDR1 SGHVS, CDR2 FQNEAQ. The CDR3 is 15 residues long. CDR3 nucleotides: TGTGCCAGCAGCCGACCCAGGACAGCCCGTGAGACCCAGTACTTC. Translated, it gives CASSRPRTARETQYF. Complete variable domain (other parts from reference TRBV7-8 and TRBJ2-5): GAGVSQSPRYKVAKRGQDVALRCDPISGHVSLFWYQQALGQGPEFLTYFQNEAQLDKSGLPSDRFFAERPEGSVSTLKIQRTQQEDSAVYLCASSRPRTARETQYFGPGTRLLVL.

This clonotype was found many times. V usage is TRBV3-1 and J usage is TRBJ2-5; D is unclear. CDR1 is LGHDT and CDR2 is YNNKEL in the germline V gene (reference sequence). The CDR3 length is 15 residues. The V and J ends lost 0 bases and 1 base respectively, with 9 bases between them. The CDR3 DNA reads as TGTGCCAGCAGCCAAGAAGGGATCGTCCAAGAGACCCAGTACTTC. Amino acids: CASSQEGIVQETQYF.

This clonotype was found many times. Here the CDR3 reads CASSDAGGSGDTNNSPLHF. DNA for the CDR3: TGTGCCAGCAGTGATGCAGGGGGCAGTGGGGATACAAATAATTCACCCCTCCACTTT. V gene TRBV28 combines with J gene TRBJ1-6, with TRBD1 identical over 8 bases. With 5 bases clipped from V and 5 bases from J, the junction kept 17 bases outside the gene matches. Per germline, CDR1 MDHEN and CDR2 SYDVKM. CDR3 length: 19 residues.

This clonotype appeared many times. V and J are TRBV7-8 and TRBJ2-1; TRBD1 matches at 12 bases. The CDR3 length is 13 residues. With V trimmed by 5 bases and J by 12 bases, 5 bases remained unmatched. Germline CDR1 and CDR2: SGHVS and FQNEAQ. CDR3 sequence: CASSAGTGGRQFF. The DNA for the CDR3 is TGTGCCAGCAGCGCTGGGACAGGGGGCCGGCAGTTCTTC.

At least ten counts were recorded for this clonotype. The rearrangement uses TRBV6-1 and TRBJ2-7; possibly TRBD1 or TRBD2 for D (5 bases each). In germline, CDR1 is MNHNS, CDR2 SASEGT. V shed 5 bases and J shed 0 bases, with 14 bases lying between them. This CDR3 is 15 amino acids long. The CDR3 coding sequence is TGTGCCAGCAGTTCGGGGCAGAGGAGCTCCTACGAGCAGTACTTC. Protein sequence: CASSSGQRSSYEQYF.

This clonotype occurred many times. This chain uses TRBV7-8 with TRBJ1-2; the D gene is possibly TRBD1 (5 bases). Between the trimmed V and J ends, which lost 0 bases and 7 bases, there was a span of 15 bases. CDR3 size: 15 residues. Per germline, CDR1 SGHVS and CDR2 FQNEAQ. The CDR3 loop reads CASSLAVGVKGGYTF. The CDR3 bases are TGTGCCAGCAGCTTAGCAGTGGGGGTTAAAGGTGGCTACACCTTC.

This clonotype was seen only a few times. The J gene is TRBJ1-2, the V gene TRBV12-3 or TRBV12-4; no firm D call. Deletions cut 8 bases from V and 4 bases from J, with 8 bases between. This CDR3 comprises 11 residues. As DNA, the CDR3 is TGTGCCAGCGCTACTCCCTATGGCTACACCTTC. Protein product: CASATPYGYTF.

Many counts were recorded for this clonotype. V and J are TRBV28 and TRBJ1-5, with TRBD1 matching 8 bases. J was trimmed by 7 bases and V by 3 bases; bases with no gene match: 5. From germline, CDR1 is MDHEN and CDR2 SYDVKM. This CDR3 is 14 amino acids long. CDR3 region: CASSFPGGGQPQHF. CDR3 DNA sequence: TGTGCCAGCAGTTTCCCAGGGGGCGGCCAGCCCCAGCATTTT.

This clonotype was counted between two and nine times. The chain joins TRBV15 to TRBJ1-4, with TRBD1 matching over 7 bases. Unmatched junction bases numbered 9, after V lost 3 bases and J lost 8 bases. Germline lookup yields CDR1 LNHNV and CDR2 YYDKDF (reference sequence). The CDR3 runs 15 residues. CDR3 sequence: CATSSGDSGQEKLFF. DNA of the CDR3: TGTGCCACCAGCAGTGGGGACAGTGGTCAGGAAAAACTGTTTTTT.

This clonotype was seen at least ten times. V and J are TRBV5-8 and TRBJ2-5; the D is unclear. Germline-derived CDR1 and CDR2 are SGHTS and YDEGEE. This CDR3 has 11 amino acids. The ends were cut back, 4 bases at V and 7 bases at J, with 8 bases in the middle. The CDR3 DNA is TGTGCCAGCAGCGAACGTGGGACCCAGTACTTC. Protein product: CASSERGTQYF.

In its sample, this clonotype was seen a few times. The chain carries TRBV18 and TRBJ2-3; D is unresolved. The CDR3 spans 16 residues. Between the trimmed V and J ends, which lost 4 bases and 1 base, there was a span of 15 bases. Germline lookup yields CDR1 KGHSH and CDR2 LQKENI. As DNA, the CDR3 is TGTGCCAGCTCACTGGTGGAGTTTTGGGGCACAGATACGCAGTATTTT. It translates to CASSLVEFWGTDTQYF.

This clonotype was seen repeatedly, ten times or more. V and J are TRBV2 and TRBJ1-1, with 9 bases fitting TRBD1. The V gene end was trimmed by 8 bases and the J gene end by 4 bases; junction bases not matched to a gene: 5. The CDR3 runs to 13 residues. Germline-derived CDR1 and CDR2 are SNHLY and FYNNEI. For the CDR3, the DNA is TGTGCCAGCGGCACAGGGGGCGGCACTGAAGCTTTCTTT. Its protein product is CASGTGGGTEAFF.

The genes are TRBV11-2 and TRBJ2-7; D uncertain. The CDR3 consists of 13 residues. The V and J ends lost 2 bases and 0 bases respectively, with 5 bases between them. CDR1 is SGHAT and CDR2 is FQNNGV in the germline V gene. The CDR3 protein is CASSLWDSYEQYF. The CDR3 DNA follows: TGTGCCAGCAGCTTATGGGACTCCTACGAGCAGTACTTC.

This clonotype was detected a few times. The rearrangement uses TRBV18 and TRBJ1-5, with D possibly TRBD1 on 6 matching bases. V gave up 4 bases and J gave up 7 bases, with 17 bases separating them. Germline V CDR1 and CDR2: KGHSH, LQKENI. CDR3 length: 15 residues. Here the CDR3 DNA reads TGTGCCAGCTCACTTGGGACATCCGGGAAACAGCCCCAGCATTTT. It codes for CASSLGTSGKQPQHF.

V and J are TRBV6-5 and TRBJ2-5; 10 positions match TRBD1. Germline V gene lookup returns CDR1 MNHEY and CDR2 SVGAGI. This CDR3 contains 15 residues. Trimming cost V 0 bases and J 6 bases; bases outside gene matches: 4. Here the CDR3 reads CASSYSGTGEQTQYF. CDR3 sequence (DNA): TGTGCCAGCAGTTACTCCGGGACAGGGGAACAGACCCAGTACTTC.

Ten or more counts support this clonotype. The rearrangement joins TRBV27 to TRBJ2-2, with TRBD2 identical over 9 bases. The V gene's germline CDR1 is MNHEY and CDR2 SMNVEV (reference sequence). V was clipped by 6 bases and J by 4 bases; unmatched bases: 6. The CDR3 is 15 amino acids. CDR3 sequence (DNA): TGTGCCAGCAGATCCGGGACTAGCAGCACCGGGGAGCTGTTTTTT. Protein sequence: CASRSGTSSTGELFF.

CDR3 region: CATSTRQGETQYF. The CDR3 coding sequence is TGTGCCACCAGCACCCGACAGGGAGAGACCCAGTACTTC. The chain is built from TRBV15 and TRBJ2-5; TRBD1 agrees at 7 bases. J gave up 4 bases and V 4 bases, and 3 bases lay outside the gene matches. This CDR3 comprises 13 residues. The V gene's germline CDR1 is LNHNV and CDR2 YYDKDF (reference sequence). Complete variable domain (other parts from reference TRBV15 and TRBJ2-5): DAMVIQNPRYQVTQFGKPVTLSCSQTLNHNVMYWYQQKSSQAPKLLFHYYDKDFNNEADTPDNFQSRRPNTSFCFLDIRSPGLGDTAMYLCATSTRQGETQYFGPGTRLLVL.

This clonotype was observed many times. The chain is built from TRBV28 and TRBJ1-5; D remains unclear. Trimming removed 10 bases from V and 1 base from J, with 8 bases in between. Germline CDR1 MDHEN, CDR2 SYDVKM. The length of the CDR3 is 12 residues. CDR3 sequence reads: CAINRSNQPQHF. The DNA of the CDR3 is TGTGCCATAAACAGAAGCAATCAGCCCCAGCATTTT.

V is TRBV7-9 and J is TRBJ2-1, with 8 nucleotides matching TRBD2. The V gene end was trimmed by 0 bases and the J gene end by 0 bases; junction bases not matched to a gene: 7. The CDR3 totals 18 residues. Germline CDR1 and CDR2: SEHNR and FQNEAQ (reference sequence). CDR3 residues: CASSLALSAGGSYNEQFF. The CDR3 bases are TGTGCCAGCAGCTTAGCGCTATCCGCGGGAGGCTCCTACAATGAGCAGTTCTTC.

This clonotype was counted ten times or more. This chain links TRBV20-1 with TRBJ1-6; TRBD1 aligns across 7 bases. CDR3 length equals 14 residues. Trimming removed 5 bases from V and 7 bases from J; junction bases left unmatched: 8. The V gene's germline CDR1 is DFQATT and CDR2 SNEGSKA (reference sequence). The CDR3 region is CSARPDRQNSPLHF. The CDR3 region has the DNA TGCAGTGCTCGACCGGACAGGCAAAATTCACCCCTCCACTTT.

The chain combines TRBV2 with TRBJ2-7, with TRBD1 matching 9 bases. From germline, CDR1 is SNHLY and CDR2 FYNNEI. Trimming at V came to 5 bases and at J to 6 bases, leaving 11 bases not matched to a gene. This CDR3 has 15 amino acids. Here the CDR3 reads CASSQAGTGKGEQYF. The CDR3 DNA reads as TGTGCCAGCAGTCAGGCCGGGACAGGGAAGGGCGAGCAGTACTTC.

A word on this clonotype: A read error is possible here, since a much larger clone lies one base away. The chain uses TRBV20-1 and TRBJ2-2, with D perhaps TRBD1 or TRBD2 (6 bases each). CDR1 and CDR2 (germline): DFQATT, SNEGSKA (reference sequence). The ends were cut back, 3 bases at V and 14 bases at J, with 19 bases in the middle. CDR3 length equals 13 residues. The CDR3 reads CSASLAGAGRLFF. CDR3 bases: TGCAGTGCTAGCTTGGCAGGGGCGGGAAGACTGTTTTTT.

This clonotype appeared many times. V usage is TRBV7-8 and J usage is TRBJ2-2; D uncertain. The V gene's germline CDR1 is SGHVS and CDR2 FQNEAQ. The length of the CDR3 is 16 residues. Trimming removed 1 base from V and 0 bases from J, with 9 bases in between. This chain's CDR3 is CASSLDIPANTGELFF. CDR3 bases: TGTGCCAGCAGCTTAGATATCCCAGCGAACACCGGGGAGCTGTTTTTT.

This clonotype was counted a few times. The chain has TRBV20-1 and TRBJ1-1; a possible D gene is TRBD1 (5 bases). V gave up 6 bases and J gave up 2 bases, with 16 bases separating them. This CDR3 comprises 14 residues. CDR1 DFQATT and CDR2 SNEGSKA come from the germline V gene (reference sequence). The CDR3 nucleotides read TGCAGTGCGGCGCGAGGGGCTCTCAACACTGAAGCTTTCTTT. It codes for CSAARGALNTEAFF.

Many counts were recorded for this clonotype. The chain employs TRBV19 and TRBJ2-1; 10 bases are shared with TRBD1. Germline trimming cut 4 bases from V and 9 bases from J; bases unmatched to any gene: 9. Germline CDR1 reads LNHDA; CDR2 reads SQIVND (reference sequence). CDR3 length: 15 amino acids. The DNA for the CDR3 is TGTGCCAGTAGTAGACAGGGGGCTACCGGAATTGAGCAGTTCTTC. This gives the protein CASSRQGATGIEQFF.

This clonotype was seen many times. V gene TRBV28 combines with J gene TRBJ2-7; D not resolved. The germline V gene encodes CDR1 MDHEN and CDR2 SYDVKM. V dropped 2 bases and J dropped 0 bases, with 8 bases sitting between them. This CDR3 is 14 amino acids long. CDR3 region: CASSLDQLSYEQYF. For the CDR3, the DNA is TGTGCCAGCAGTTTAGACCAGCTCTCCTACGAGCAGTACTTC. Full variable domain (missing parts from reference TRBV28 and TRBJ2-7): DVKVTQSSRYLVKRTGEKVFLECVQDMDHENMFWYRQDPGLGLRLIYFSYDVKMKEKGDIPEGYSVSREKKERFSLILESASTNQTSMYLCASSLDQLSYEQYFGPGTRLTVT.